This note documents a single TCR beta chain sequence. This specimen belongs to a study of cytomegalovirus exposure and HLA in healthy donors. Study as a whole: As released early, the data held roughly 85 million unique TCRs from HLA-typed donors.

PCR involved 60 Vbeta and 13 Jbeta primers. TCRdb keeps only in-frame clones here, not all; method: immunoSEQ multiplex PCR. The sample holds under 150,000 clones, approximately 68% seen once. The CDR3 has 14 amino acids. Germline V gives CDR1 SGHRS, CDR2 YFSETQ. The ends lost 5 bases at V and 7 bases at J; junction bases unmatched: 8. All the people who gave samples were healthy bone marrow donors. The clonotype originates from a man in his sixties in good health and CMV-seronegative. The chain carries TRBV5-1 and TRBJ2-7; 11 bases line up with TRBD1. The specimen was PBMCs. The CDR3 DNA follows: TGCGCCAGCAGGTCCGGGACAGGGGGGTTTGAGCAGTACTTC. As protein: CASRSGTGGFEQYF.